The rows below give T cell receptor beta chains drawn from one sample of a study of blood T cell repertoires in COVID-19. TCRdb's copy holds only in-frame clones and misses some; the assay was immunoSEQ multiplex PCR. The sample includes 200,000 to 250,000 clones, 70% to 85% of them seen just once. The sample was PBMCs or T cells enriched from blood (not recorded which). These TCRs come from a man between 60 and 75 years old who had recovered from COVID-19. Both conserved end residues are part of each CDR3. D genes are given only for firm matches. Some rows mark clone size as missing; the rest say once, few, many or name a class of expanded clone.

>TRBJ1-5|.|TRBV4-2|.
CASSQYSSNQPQHF
TGTGCCAGCAGCCAATATAGTAGCAATCAGCCCCAGCATTTT
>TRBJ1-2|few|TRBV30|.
CAWSPRRGVGGYTF
TGTGCCTGGAGTCCCCGGCGGGGGGTCGGTGGCTACACCTTC
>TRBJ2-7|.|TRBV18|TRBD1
CASSPPDRGFNEQYF
TGTGCCAGCTCACCACCGGACAGGGGGTTTAACGAGCAGTACTTC
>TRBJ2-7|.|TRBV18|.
CASSPTVNYEQYF
TGTGCCAGCTCACCAACAGTAAACTACGAGCAGTACTTC
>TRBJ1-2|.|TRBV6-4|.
CASSEAVAYGYTF
TGTGCCAGCAGTGAAGCCGTCGCGTATGGCTACACCTTC
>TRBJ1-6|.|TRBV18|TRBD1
CASSRSLGQGNNSPLHF
TGTGCCAGCTCGCGGTCCCTCGGACAGGGGAATAATTCACCCCTCCACTTT
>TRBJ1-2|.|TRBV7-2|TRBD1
CASSLGTGVLGGYTF
TGTGCCAGCAGCTTAGGGACAGGGGTGTTGGGGGGCTACACCTTC
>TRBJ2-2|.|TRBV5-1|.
CASSLEGVAGELFF
TGCGCCAGCAGCTTGGAGGGAGTCGCCGGGGAGCTGTTTTTT
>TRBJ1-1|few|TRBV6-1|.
CASSEATYSEAFF
TGTGCCAGCAGTGAAGCCACTTATTCTGAAGCTTTCTTT
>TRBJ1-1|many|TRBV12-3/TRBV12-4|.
CASSFDTNTEAFF
TGTGCCAGCAGTTTTGACACCAACACTGAAGCTTTCTTT
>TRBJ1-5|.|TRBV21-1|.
CASSKVRTGRMSNQPQHF
TGTGCCAGCAGCAAAGTTAGGACAGGAAGGATGAGCAATCAGCCCCAGCATTTT
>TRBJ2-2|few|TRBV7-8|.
CASSLGGRGDTGELFF
TGTGCCAGCAGCTTAGGTGGCAGGGGGGACACCGGGGAGCTGTTTTTT
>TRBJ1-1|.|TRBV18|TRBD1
CASSDAMDRVTFF
TGTGCCAGCTCGGATGCAATGGACAGGGTGACTTTCTTT
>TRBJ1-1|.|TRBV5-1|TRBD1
CASSLGQGSGTEAFF
TGCGCCAGCAGCCTCGGACAGGGAAGTGGCACTGAAGCTTTCTTT
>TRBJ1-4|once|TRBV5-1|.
CASSPLGTEATNEKLFF
TGCGCCAGCAGCCCCCTGGGGACTGAGGCGACTAATGAAAAACTGTTTTTT
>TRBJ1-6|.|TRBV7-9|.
CASSPDRTNSPLHF
TGTGCCAGCAGCCCCGACAGAACCAATTCACCCCTCCACTTT
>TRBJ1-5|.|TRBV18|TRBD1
CASSPLDRGQPQHF
TGTGCCAGCTCACCGCTAGACAGGGGTCAGCCCCAGCATTTT
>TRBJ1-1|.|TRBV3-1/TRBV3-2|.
CASSQGKNTEAFF
TGTGCCAGCAGCCAAGGTAAGAACACTGAAGCTTTCTTT
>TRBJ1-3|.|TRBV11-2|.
CASSSSLSGNTIYF
TGTGCCAGCAGCTCGTCTCTCTCTGGAAACACCATATATTTT
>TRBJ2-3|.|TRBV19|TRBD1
CASSHRDRSSAYPTQYF
TGTGCCAGTAGTCACCGGGACAGGTCAAGTGCTTACCCAACGCAGTATTTT
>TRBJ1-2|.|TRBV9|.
CASSVDPGRTLYGYTF
TGTGCCAGCAGCGTAGACCCAGGCAGAACATTATATGGCTACACCTTC
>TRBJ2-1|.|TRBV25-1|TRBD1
CASSMRQGKGYNEQFF
TGTGCCAGCAGTATGAGACAGGGGAAGGGTTACAATGAGCAGTTCTTC
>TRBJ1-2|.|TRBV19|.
CASSSLSTGGYTF
TGTGCCAGTAGTAGCCTCTCGACGGGTGGCTACACCTTC
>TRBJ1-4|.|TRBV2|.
CASDSGAPGEKLFF
TGTGCCAGCGATTCAGGGGCCCCTGGAGAAAAACTGTTTTTT
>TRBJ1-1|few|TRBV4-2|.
CASSQDEIGTAGAFF
TGTGCCAGCAGCCAAGATGAGATCGGTACAGCGGGGGCTTTCTTT
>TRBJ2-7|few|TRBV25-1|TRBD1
CASRGQARYEQYF
TGTGCCAGCAGGGGACAGGCCAGATACGAGCAGTACTTC
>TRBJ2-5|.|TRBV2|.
CASRRTGQGITETQYF
TGTGCCAGCAGACGAACGGGACAAGGGATAACGGAGACCCAGTACTTC
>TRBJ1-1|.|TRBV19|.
CASTQRQGSTEAFF
TGTGCCAGTACTCAAAGGCAGGGTAGCACTGAAGCTTTCTTT
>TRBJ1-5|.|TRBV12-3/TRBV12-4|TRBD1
CASSMTGNQPQHF
TGTGCCAGCAGTATGACAGGGAATCAGCCCCAGCATTTT
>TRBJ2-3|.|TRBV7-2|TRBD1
CASSYDRGPVDTQYF
TGTGCCAGCAGTTACGACAGGGGGCCGGTAGATACGCAGTATTTT
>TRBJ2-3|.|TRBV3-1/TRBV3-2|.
CASSVGVGDTQYF
TGTGCCAGCAGCGTAGGGGTGGGAGATACGCAGTATTTT
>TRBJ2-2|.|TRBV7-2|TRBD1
CASRPTGGTGGELFF
TGTGCCAGCAGGCCGACAGGGGGAACAGGCGGGGAGCTGTTTTTT
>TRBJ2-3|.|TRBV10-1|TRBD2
CASSDPGGLTDTQYF
TGCGCCAGCAGTGACCCCGGGGGGTTAACAGATACGCAGTATTTT
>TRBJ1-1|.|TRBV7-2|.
CASSLDRGGTEAFF
TGTGCCAGCAGCTTAGATAGAGGGGGCACTGAAGCTTTCTTT
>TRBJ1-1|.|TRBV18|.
CASSPIAGVGKAEAFF
TGTGCCAGCTCACCGATTGCAGGGGTGGGCAAGGCTGAAGCTTTCTTT
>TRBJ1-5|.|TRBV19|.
CASSIDGLHQPQHF
TGTGCCAGTAGTATCGACGGACTCCATCAGCCCCAGCATTTT
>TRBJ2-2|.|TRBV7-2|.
CASSFNRPNTGELFF
TGTGCCAGCAGCTTTAACAGGCCCAACACCGGGGAGCTGTTTTTT
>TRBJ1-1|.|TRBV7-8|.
CATSLGGHTEAFF
TGTGCCACCTCCCTCGGGGGGCACACTGAAGCTTTCTTT
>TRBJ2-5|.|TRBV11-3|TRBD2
CASSRGLAGASETQYF
TGTGCCAGCAGCCGAGGACTAGCGGGGGCCTCGGAGACCCAGTACTTC
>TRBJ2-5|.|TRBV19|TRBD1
CASSIGDRGFGETQYF
TGTGCCAGTAGTATTGGGGACAGGGGTTTCGGCGAGACCCAGTACTTC
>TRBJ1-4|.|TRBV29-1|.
CSVREGSTNEKLFF
TGCAGCGTAAGGGAGGGTTCAACTAATGAAAAACTGTTTTTT
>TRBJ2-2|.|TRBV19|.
CASSINRNTGELFF
TGTGCCAGTAGTATCAATAGGAACACCGGGGAGCTGTTTTTT